Listed below are T cell receptor beta chains from one sample, sequenced in a study of technical replicates of blood from a few donors. TCRdb keeps only in-frame clones here, not all; method: immunoSEQ multiplex PCR. The table records 75,000 to 90,000 clones, about 92% of them present only once. The material sequenced was T cells isolated from PBMCs. The receptor set was obtained from a human donor in good health. Each CDR3 is given with its conserved first and last residue. Each record gives: J gene, clone size, D gene, V gene, CDR3 DNA, CDR3 protein. A D gene is named only where the DNA matches it firmly. A row's size may be missing; if present it is once, few, many or a size class.

j_call: TRBJ2-3
clone_size: -
d_call: -
v_call: TRBV6-1
cdr3_nt: TGTGCCAGCAGTGAAGAAGGGGCCCGGAGTACGCAGTATTTT
cdr3_aa: CASSEEGARSTQYF

j_call: TRBJ1-1
clone_size: -
d_call: TRBD1
v_call: TRBV7-8
cdr3_nt: TGTGCCAGCAGCCCGGGACAGCTAAACACTGAAGCTTTCTTT
cdr3_aa: CASSPGQLNTEAFF

j_call: TRBJ2-2
clone_size: -
d_call: -
v_call: TRBV28
cdr3_nt: TGTGCCAGCAGACTAAACACCGGGGAGCTGTTTTTT
cdr3_aa: CASRLNTGELFF

j_call: TRBJ2-7
clone_size: -
d_call: -
v_call: TRBV5-6
cdr3_nt: TGTGCCAGCAGCCACGCCATTAGGGGAAGGGGGATAGGTGAGCAGTACTTC
cdr3_aa: CASSHAIRGRGIGEQYF

j_call: TRBJ2-5
clone_size: -
d_call: -
v_call: TRBV5-4
cdr3_nt: TGTGCCAGCAGCCGTGGGGGGGCAGAGACCCAGTACTTC
cdr3_aa: CASSRGGAETQYF

j_call: TRBJ1-2
clone_size: -
d_call: -
v_call: TRBV11-2
cdr3_nt: TGTGCCAGCAGCCAAGGAGGAGGGGAAAACTATGGCTACACCTTC
cdr3_aa: CASSQGGGENYGYTF

j_call: TRBJ2-7
clone_size: -
d_call: TRBD2
v_call: TRBV5-1
cdr3_nt: TGCGCCAGCAGCTTATCTAGCGGGAGTATCTACGAGCAGTACTTC
cdr3_aa: CASSLSSGSIYEQYF

j_call: TRBJ2-1
clone_size: -
d_call: -
v_call: TRBV7-9
cdr3_nt: TGTGCCAGCAGCTTCCAAACCTATCCCTACAATGAGCAGTTCTTC
cdr3_aa: CASSFQTYPYNEQFF

j_call: TRBJ1-3
clone_size: -
d_call: -
v_call: TRBV7-6
cdr3_nt: TGTGCCAGCAGCTTAGCGCAGGGGCGTGGAAACACCATATATTTT
cdr3_aa: CASSLAQGRGNTIYF

j_call: TRBJ2-7
clone_size: few
d_call: -
v_call: TRBV28
cdr3_nt: TGTGCCAGCAGTACCGGAGGAACAGATTCCTACGAGCAGTACTTC
cdr3_aa: CASSTGGTDSYEQYF

j_call: TRBJ2-2
clone_size: -
d_call: -
v_call: TRBV7-9
cdr3_nt: TGTGCCAGCAGCTTTCTAGGGAGCTCGGGCACCGGGGAGCTGTTTTTT
cdr3_aa: CASSFLGSSGTGELFF

j_call: TRBJ2-2
clone_size: once
d_call: TRBD1
v_call: TRBV18
cdr3_nt: TGTGCCACCCTGACTTCCGGGACAGGGGGCACCGGGGAGCTGTTTTTT
cdr3_aa: CATLTSGTGGTGELFF

j_call: TRBJ2-3
clone_size: -
d_call: -
v_call: TRBV5-1
cdr3_nt: TGCGCCAGCCATTCAAGCACAGATACGCAGTATTTT
cdr3_aa: CASHSSTDTQYF

j_call: TRBJ2-7
clone_size: -
d_call: TRBD1
v_call: TRBV14
cdr3_nt: TGTGCCAGCAGCCTTACCGGGACAGGGGGCTACGAGCAGTACTTC
cdr3_aa: CASSLTGTGGYEQYF

j_call: TRBJ1-1
clone_size: -
d_call: -
v_call: TRBV15
cdr3_nt: TGTGCCACCAGCAGAGACCAGGGTTTCACTGAAGCTTTCTTT
cdr3_aa: CATSRDQGFTEAFF

j_call: TRBJ2-5
clone_size: once
d_call: TRBD2
v_call: TRBV28
cdr3_nt: TGTGCCAGCAGTTTTCTACTAGCGGGAGTTGAGACCCAGTACTTC
cdr3_aa: CASSFLLAGVETQYF

j_call: TRBJ1-1
clone_size: once
d_call: TRBD1
v_call: TRBV5-4
cdr3_nt: TGTGCCAGCAGCCCGGGACAGGGGAACACTGAAGCTTTCTTT
cdr3_aa: CASSPGQGNTEAFF

j_call: TRBJ2-3
clone_size: -
d_call: -
v_call: TRBV19
cdr3_nt: TGTGCCAGTAGTATACTCGGAGCGGCCGACCTCACAGATACGCAGTATTTT
cdr3_aa: CASSILGAADLTDTQYF

j_call: TRBJ2-1
clone_size: -
d_call: TRBD2
v_call: TRBV16
cdr3_nt: TGTGCCAGCAGCCTTCGGACTAGCCCTTACAATGAGCAGTTCTTC
cdr3_aa: CASSLRTSPYNEQFF

j_call: TRBJ2-1
clone_size: -
d_call: -
v_call: TRBV15
cdr3_nt: TGTGCCACCAGCAGGCCAGGTCAGGCCCAGTTCTTC
cdr3_aa: CATSRPGQAQFF

j_call: TRBJ2-3
clone_size: -
d_call: -
v_call: TRBV2
cdr3_nt: TGTGCCAGTTTGCAGGGGCTATCTACAGATACGCAGTATTTT
cdr3_aa: CASLQGLSTDTQYF

j_call: TRBJ1-5
clone_size: -
d_call: -
v_call: TRBV7-8
cdr3_nt: TGTGCCAGCAGCTTAGAAGTGAGGAATCAGCCCCAGCATTTT
cdr3_aa: CASSLEVRNQPQHF

j_call: TRBJ1-4
clone_size: -
d_call: TRBD1
v_call: TRBV7-9
cdr3_nt: TGTGCCAGCAGCAGAATGACAGGGGCACCTAATGAAAAACTGTTTTTT
cdr3_aa: CASSRMTGAPNEKLFF

j_call: TRBJ1-2
clone_size: -
d_call: -
v_call: TRBV5-3
cdr3_nt: TGTGCCAGAAGAAGATCGGGAGGACAGCATAACTATGGCTACACCTTC
cdr3_aa: CARRRSGGQHNYGYTF

j_call: TRBJ1-4
clone_size: -
d_call: TRBD1
v_call: TRBV4-1
cdr3_nt: TGCGCCAGCAGCCAAGGACAGGGGGCGACTAATGAAAAACTGTTTTTT
cdr3_aa: CASSQGQGATNEKLFF

j_call: TRBJ2-7
clone_size: -
d_call: TRBD1
v_call: TRBV28
cdr3_nt: TGTGCCAGCAGTTTAGGACTACCCGGGACAGGGGTTAAGAGCTCCTACGAGCAGTACTTC
cdr3_aa: CASSLGLPGTGVKSSYEQYF

j_call: TRBJ2-2
clone_size: -
d_call: -
v_call: TRBV4-2
cdr3_nt: TGTGCCAGCAGCCAAGCTGGCGGCCGGTCAACCGGGGAGCTGTTTTTT
cdr3_aa: CASSQAGGRSTGELFF

j_call: TRBJ2-1
clone_size: -
d_call: TRBD2
v_call: TRBV28
cdr3_nt: TGTGCCAGCATGGGACTAGCGGGAGACAATGAGCAGTTCTTC
cdr3_aa: CASMGLAGDNEQFF

j_call: TRBJ1-1
clone_size: -
d_call: TRBD1
v_call: TRBV5-8
cdr3_nt: TGTGCCAGCGGAAGACAGGGGGACACTGAAGCTTTCTTT
cdr3_aa: CASGRQGDTEAFF

j_call: TRBJ2-7
clone_size: -
d_call: TRBD2
v_call: TRBV5-1
cdr3_nt: TGCGCCAGCAGCTTTAACGGGGGGGTGTACGAGCAGTACTTC
cdr3_aa: CASSFNGGVYEQYF

j_call: TRBJ1-1
clone_size: -
d_call: TRBD1
v_call: TRBV27
cdr3_nt: TGTGCCAGCAGTTTAAGGGGGCACCATCATGGCGAAACTGAAGCTTTCTTT
cdr3_aa: CASSLRGHHHGETEAFF

j_call: TRBJ2-7
clone_size: -
d_call: -
v_call: TRBV11-2
cdr3_nt: TGTGCCAGCAGCTTAACGGGAGCGACCTACGAGCAGTACTTC
cdr3_aa: CASSLTGATYEQYF

j_call: TRBJ2-7
clone_size: -
d_call: TRBD1
v_call: TRBV4-1
cdr3_nt: TGCGCCAGCAGCCAAGATGGAATCGTCGGACAGGGCTCCGAGCAGTACTTC
cdr3_aa: CASSQDGIVGQGSEQYF

j_call: TRBJ2-5
clone_size: -
d_call: -
v_call: TRBV7-7
cdr3_nt: TGTGCCAGCAGCTCCCCAGGGGCCGGGGAGACCCAGTACTTC
cdr3_aa: CASSSPGAGETQYF

j_call: TRBJ2-3
clone_size: -
d_call: -
v_call: TRBV6-4
cdr3_nt: TGTGCCAGCAGTGACGGGACTGGGCGGGATACGCAGTATTTT
cdr3_aa: CASSDGTGRDTQYF

j_call: TRBJ2-5
clone_size: -
d_call: TRBD2
v_call: TRBV2
cdr3_nt: TGTGCCAGCAGGACGACGGGGGGACCCCAAGAGACCCAGTACTTC
cdr3_aa: CASRTTGGPQETQYF

j_call: TRBJ2-3
clone_size: -
d_call: -
v_call: TRBV6-1
cdr3_nt: TGTGCCAGCAGTGAATTAGACTCAGATACGCAGTATTTT
cdr3_aa: CASSELDSDTQYF

j_call: TRBJ2-1
clone_size: -
d_call: TRBD2
v_call: TRBV11-2
cdr3_nt: TGTGCCAGCAGCTTGTCAGGACTAGCGGATTCCTACAATGAGCAGTTCTTC
cdr3_aa: CASSLSGLADSYNEQFF

j_call: TRBJ2-5
clone_size: -
d_call: -
v_call: TRBV19
cdr3_nt: TGTGCCAGTAGTATAACGCCACTAGCCCCCGAGACCCAGTACTTC
cdr3_aa: CASSITPLAPETQYF

j_call: TRBJ2-7
clone_size: -
d_call: -
v_call: TRBV19
cdr3_nt: TGTGCCAGTAGTTGGGGGGACTCGGAACTCTACGAGCAGTACTTC
cdr3_aa: CASSWGDSELYEQYF

j_call: TRBJ2-3
clone_size: -
d_call: -
v_call: TRBV7-9
cdr3_nt: TGTGCCAGCAGCTTAGGGGGGCCGATGCAGTATTTT
cdr3_aa: CASSLGGPMQYF

j_call: TRBJ2-1
clone_size: -
d_call: TRBD2
v_call: TRBV5-4
cdr3_nt: TGTGCCAGCAGCACCCGGACTAGCGGGAGGGCGGGACGGGAGCAGTTCTTC
cdr3_aa: CASSTRTSGRAGREQFF

j_call: TRBJ2-7
clone_size: -
d_call: TRBD2
v_call: TRBV2
cdr3_nt: TGTGCCAGCAGCAGGACTAGCGGGGACTACGAGCAGTACTTC
cdr3_aa: CASSRTSGDYEQYF

j_call: TRBJ2-7
clone_size: -
d_call: TRBD1
v_call: TRBV6-1
cdr3_nt: TGTGCCAGCAGTGAACTGTCGACAGGGAGTCAGCAGTACTTC
cdr3_aa: CASSELSTGSQQYF

j_call: TRBJ1-1
clone_size: -
d_call: -
v_call: TRBV10-3
cdr3_nt: TGTGCCATCAGTGAGTCTCGACTGCCGTGGACTTTCTTT
cdr3_aa: CAISESRLPWTFF

j_call: TRBJ2-3
clone_size: -
d_call: -
v_call: TRBV2
cdr3_nt: TGTGCCAGCAGTCCTGTCGGGGAGGATACGCAGTATTTT
cdr3_aa: CASSPVGEDTQYF

j_call: TRBJ2-7
clone_size: -
d_call: -
v_call: TRBV5-6
cdr3_nt: TGTGCCAGCAGCTTGGGTTACGGAGCCTACGAGCAGTACTTC
cdr3_aa: CASSLGYGAYEQYF

j_call: TRBJ2-7
clone_size: -
d_call: TRBD1
v_call: TRBV15
cdr3_nt: TGTGCCACCAGCAGACGAGTTTCGGGACAGGGCCCCTACGAGCAGTACTTC
cdr3_aa: CATSRRVSGQGPYEQYF

j_call: TRBJ2-7
clone_size: -
d_call: TRBD1
v_call: TRBV2
cdr3_nt: TGTGCCAGCTCCCGGACAGGGAGCTCCTACGAGCAGTACTTC
cdr3_aa: CASSRTGSSYEQYF

j_call: TRBJ1-1
clone_size: -
d_call: -
v_call: TRBV28
cdr3_nt: TGTGCCAGCACCGAGCTGGTAGACTACGGTAGGACTGAAGCTTTCTTT
cdr3_aa: CASTELVDYGRTEAFF

j_call: TRBJ1-5
clone_size: -
d_call: TRBD1
v_call: TRBV25-1
cdr3_nt: TGTGCCAGCAGTGAATGGGGGACAGGGGGAGATCAGCCCCAGCATTTT
cdr3_aa: CASSEWGTGGDQPQHF

j_call: TRBJ2-7
clone_size: once
d_call: -
v_call: TRBV28
cdr3_nt: TGTGCCAGCAGTTTAGGGGGGGGCGGCTCCTACGAGCAGTACTTC
cdr3_aa: CASSLGGGGSYEQYF

j_call: TRBJ1-5
clone_size: -
d_call: -
v_call: TRBV28
cdr3_nt: TGTGCCAGCAGTTCTCTGGACAGTTTCGATCAGCCCCAGCATTTT
cdr3_aa: CASSSLDSFDQPQHF

j_call: TRBJ2-7
clone_size: -
d_call: TRBD2
v_call: TRBV11-1
cdr3_nt: TGTGCCAGCAGCTTAGCCCAAGCGGGAGGATTGTACGAGCAGTACTTC
cdr3_aa: CASSLAQAGGLYEQYF

j_call: TRBJ2-1
clone_size: -
d_call: TRBD2
v_call: TRBV18
cdr3_nt: TGTGCCAGCTCACCTACTAGCGGGAGCTCCTACAATGAGCAGTTCTTC
cdr3_aa: CASSPTSGSSYNEQFF